The text below deals with one T cell receptor beta chain. The table came from immunoSEQ multiplex PCR; TCRdb's copy has only in-frame clones and leaves some out. Altogether 100,000 or so clones are present, roughly 87% being singletons, with the ten largest covering approximately 17%. This entry comes from a study of identifying expanded T cells in peripheral blood. Sequencing used blood. This clonotype originated in a person aged 18 to 75 in good health.

CDR3 in amino acids: CASSHRGFYSGNTIYF. DNA for the CDR3: TGTGCCAGCAGCCACAGGGGGTTTTACTCTGGAAACACCATATATTTT. V gene TRBV7-9 combines with J gene TRBJ1-3, with TRBD1 identical over 8 bases. The CDR3 spans 16 residues. After removal of 5 bases from V and 0 bases from J, the junction contained 6 bases not matched to a gene. Germline V gene data show CDR1 as SEHNR and CDR2 as FQNEAQ (reference sequence).